The next 12 T cell receptor beta chains were all read from a single sample in a study of response to subunit inactivated influenza vaccine. TCRdb processed the RT-PCR reads anew with MiXCR; each CDR3 protein has one entry. The table lists about 190,000 distinct CDR3 sequences, under 15% of them singletons, with about 25% in the top ten. This specimen was CD8+ T cells sorted from PBMCs, taken more than 4 days after vaccination. The receptors originated from a man aged 50-59 years who received an inactivated influenza vaccine.

This rearrangement joins TRBV6-2 or TRBV6-3 to TRBJ2-3; 10 nucleotides align to TRBD2. With V trimmed by 3 bases and J by 6 bases, 6 bases remained unmatched. Germline assignment: CDR1 MNHEY and CDR2 SVGEGT. The CDR3 is 15 amino acids. CDR3 protein: CASSYSSGRSDTQYF. As DNA, the CDR3 is TGTGCCAGCAGTTATTCTAGCGGGAGATCCGATACGCAGTATTTT.

The chain is built from TRBV7-9 and TRBJ2-7; D may correspond to TRBD1 or TRBD2 (5 bases each). The CDR3 covers 11 residues. CDR1 and CDR2 from the germline V gene are SEHNR and FQNEAQ (reference sequence). V was pared by 7 bases and J by 9 bases, with 13 bases between. The CDR3 reads CASTGVGAQYF. Here the CDR3 DNA reads TGTGCCAGCACCGGGGTAGGGGCGCAGTACTTC.

This clonotype was found a few times. J is TRBJ1-5 and V is TRBV28; no clear D. The CDR3 extends over 13 amino acids. Trimming took off 5 bases at V and 1 base at J, with 6 bases between the two ends. In germline, CDR1 is MDHEN, CDR2 SYDVKM. The CDR3 nucleotides are TGTGCCAGCAGTGCCCCGAGCAATCAGCCCCAGCATTTT. Its translation is CASSAPSNQPQHF.

This clonotype has at least ten counts. J is TRBJ2-7 and V is TRBV10-3; perhaps TRBD1 as D (6 bases). The CDR3 contains 13 residues. Germline V gene sequence: CDR1 ENHRY, CDR2 SYGVKD. The V end was cut by 5 bases, the J end by 2 bases, with 10 bases between. The chain's CDR3 is CAISPGQAYEQYF. CDR3 in DNA: TGTGCCATCAGTCCGGGACAAGCCTACGAGCAGTACTTC.

The chain couples TRBV12-3 or TRBV12-4 to TRBJ2-1; unclear D gene. The V end was cut by 8 bases, the J end by 0 bases, with 8 bases between. CDR3 length equals 13 residues. CDR3 nucleotides: TGTGCCAGCTTGTATTCCTCCTACAATGAGCAGTTCTTC. Its translation is CASLYSSYNEQFF.

The sample holds many counts of this clonotype. This chain uses TRBV12-3 or TRBV12-4 with TRBJ2-7, with D possibly being TRBD2 (6 bases). The V end was cut by 6 bases, the J end by 6 bases, with 9 bases between. This CDR3 is 11 amino acids long. The CDR3 sequence is CASRTGVEQYF. The CDR3 DNA reads TGTGCCAGCAGGACGGGAGTCGAGCAGTACTTC.

The chain uses TRBV28 and TRBJ2-2; a weak D match, TRBD1 (6 bases). Germline V gene data show CDR1 as MDHEN and CDR2 as SYDVKM. The CDR3 length is 14 residues. Trimming removed 3 bases from V and 6 bases from J, with 11 bases in between. CDR3: CASSLPGEAGELFF. CDR3 coding DNA: TGTGCCAGCAGTTTGCCAGGGGAAGCCGGGGAGCTGTTTTTT.

This clonotype was seen repeatedly, ten times or more. This sequence joins TRBV4-3 and TRBJ1-2, with a weak D call TRBD1 (6 bases). Germline V lookup: CDR1 LGHNA, CDR2 YSLEER. V lost 2 bases to trimming and J lost 6 bases, with 13 bases between them. The CDR3 extends over 14 amino acids. The CDR3 region is CASSQLAGGDGYTF. The DNA for the CDR3 is TGCGCCAGCAGCCAACTTGCGGGGGGCGATGGCTACACCTTC.

Only a few counts were recorded for this clonotype. The rearrangement uses TRBV11-2 and TRBJ2-7; the match to TRBD1 covers 7 bases. Trimming cost V 5 bases and J 6 bases; bases outside gene matches: 7. The CDR3 has 13 residues. Germline loops: CDR1 SGHAT, CDR2 FQNNGV. The CDR3 loop reads CASSKGTGAEQYF. The CDR3 coding sequence is TGTGCCAGCAGCAAGGGTACAGGGGCCGAGCAGTACTTC.

This chain links TRBV10-3 with TRBJ2-1; possible D gene TRBD2, 6 bases. V was pared by 10 bases and J by 9 bases, with 16 bases between. The CDR3 runs to 12 residues. CDR1 is ENHRY and CDR2 is SYGVKD in the germline V gene. CDR3 sequence: CATLDLGGEQFF. CDR3 bases: TGTGCCACGCTGGACCTGGGAGGTGAGCAGTTCTTC.

The chain uses TRBV6-5 and TRBJ1-5, with 7 bases that match TRBD1. V dropped 0 bases and J dropped 6; count of bases not matched to a gene: 5. This CDR3 comprises 15 residues. The germline V gene encodes CDR1 MNHEY and CDR2 SVGAGI. In DNA, the CDR3 is TGTGCCAGCAGTTACTCAGTGGGGGACAGTCAGCCCCAGCATTTT. Amino acid sequence: CASSYSVGDSQPQHF.

This clonotype came up a few times. The chain has TRBV4-3 and TRBJ2-5; D assignment may be TRBD1 or TRBD2 (6 bases each). This CDR3 contains 15 residues. Germline V gene sequence: CDR1 LGHNA, CDR2 YSLEER. Trimming left V 0 bases short and J 5 bases short, with 13 bases between. CDR3 region: CASSQDRGSGETQYF. In nucleotides, the CDR3 is TGCGCCAGCAGCCAAGATAGGGGGAGCGGGGAGACCCAGTACTTC.